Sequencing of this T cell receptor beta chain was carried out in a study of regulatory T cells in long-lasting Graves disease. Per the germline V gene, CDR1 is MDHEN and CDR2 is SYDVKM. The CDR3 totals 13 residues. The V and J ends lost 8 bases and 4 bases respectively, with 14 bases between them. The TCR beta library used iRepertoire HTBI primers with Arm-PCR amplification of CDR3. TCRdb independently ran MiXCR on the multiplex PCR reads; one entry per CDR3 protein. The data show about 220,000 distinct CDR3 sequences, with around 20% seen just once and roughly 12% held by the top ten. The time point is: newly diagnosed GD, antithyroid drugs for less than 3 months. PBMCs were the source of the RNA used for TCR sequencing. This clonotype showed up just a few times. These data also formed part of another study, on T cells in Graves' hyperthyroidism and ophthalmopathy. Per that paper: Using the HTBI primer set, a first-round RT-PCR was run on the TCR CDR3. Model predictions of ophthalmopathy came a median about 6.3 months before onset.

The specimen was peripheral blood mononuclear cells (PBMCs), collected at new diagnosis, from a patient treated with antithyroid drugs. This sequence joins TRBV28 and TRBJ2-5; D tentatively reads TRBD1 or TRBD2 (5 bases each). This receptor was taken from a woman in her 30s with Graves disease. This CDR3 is CASPLRGGETQYF. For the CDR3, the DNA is TGTGCCAGCCCCCTCCGGGGCGGAGAGACCCAGTACTTC.